Described below is a single T cell receptor beta chain sequence and its context. Authors' data handling: Quantification of nucleated cells was approximated via reference gene primer amplification. The repertoire was sequenced with immunoSEQ multiplex PCR; TCRdb's copy has only in-frame clones and lacks some. That table supplies the V and J calls and clone size; D and trimming were determined from the DNA. The profile shows about 64,000 clones, 65% to 85% of them singletons. V lost 7 bases and J lost 0; bases outside the gene matches: 5. The germline V gene has CDR1 MDHEN and CDR2 SYDVKM. The CDR3 consists of 14 residues. Participant ages covered about 18 to 95 years across about two dozen US areas. This sample was included in a study of blood T cell repertoires in COVID-19. Across the study: Acute and convalescent COVID-19 specimens originated in the United States, Italy and Spain.

This TCR came from a woman aged 55 to 70 who had been exposed to COVID-19. What was sequenced was PBMCs or T cells enriched from blood (not recorded which). This chain uses TRBV28 with TRBJ2-7, with TRBD1 matching over 8 bases. CDR3 coding DNA: TGTGCCAGCACCGAAACAGGGGGCTCCTACGAGCAGTACTTC. Protein product: CASTETGGSYEQYF.